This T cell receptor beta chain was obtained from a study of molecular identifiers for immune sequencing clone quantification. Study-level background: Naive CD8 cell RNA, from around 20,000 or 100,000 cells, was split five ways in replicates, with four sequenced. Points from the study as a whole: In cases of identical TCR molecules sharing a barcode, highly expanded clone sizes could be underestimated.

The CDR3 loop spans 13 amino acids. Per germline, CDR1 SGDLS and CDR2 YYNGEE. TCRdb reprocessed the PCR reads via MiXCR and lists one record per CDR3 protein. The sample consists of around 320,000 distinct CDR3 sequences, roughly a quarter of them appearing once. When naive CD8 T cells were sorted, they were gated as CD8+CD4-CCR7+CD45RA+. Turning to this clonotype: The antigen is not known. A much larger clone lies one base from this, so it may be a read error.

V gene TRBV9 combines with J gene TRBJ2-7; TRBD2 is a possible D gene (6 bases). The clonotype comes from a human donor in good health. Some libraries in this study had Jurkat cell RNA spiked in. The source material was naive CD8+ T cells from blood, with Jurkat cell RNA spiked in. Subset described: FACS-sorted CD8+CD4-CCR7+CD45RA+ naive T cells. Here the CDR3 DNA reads TGTGCCAGCAGCGTAGCCGGAGGGTACGGGCAGTACTTC. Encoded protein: CASSVAGGYGQYF.